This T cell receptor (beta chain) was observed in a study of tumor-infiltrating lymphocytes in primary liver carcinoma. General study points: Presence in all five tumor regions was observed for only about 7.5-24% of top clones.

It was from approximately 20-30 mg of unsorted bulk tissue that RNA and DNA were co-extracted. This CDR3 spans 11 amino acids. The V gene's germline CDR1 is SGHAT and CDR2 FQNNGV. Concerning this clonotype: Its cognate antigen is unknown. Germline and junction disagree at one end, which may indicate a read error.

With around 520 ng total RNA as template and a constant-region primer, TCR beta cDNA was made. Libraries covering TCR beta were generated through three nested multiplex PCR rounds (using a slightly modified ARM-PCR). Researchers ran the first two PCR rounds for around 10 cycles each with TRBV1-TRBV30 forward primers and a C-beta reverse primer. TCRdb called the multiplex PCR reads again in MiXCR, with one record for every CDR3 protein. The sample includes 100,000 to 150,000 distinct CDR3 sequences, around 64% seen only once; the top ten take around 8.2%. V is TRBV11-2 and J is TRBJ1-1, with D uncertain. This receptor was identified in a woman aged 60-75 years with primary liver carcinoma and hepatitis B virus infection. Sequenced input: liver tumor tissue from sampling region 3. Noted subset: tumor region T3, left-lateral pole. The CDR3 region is CAISFGGKHYF. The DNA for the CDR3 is TGTGCCATCAGCTTTGGAGGGAAGCACTATTTC. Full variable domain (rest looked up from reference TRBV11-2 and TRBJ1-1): EAGVAQSPRYKIIEKRQSVAFWCNPISGHATLYWYQQILGQGPKLLIQFQNNGVVDDSQLPKDRFSAERLKGVDSTLKIQPAKLEDSAVYLCAISFGGKHYFGQGTRLTVV.